This entry is about one TCR beta chain. This sample was included in a study of control samples from healthy donors and cancer patients. Trimming left V 1 base short and J 5 bases short, with 17 bases between. Germline lookup yields CDR1 SGHTA and CDR2 FQGNSA. The CDR3 contains 16 residues. Generated by immunoSEQ multiplex PCR, the TCRdb table keeps only in-frame clones and is missing some. Of tens of thousands of clones in the sample, around four fifths were seen once. This chain joins TRBV7-2 and TRBJ1-1, with a tentative D call TRBD1 (5 bases). This sequence was found in a man aged 55 to 70 in good health. Source material: blood. CDR3 in DNA: TGTGCCAGCAGCTTAGTGGGGCAGGGAGCGAGAACTGAAGCTTTCTTT. It yields the protein CASSLVGQGARTEAFF.